This entry lists 21 T cell receptor beta chains sequenced from one sample in a study of T-cell memory formation after mild COVID-19. TCRdb re-called the 5' RACE reads with MiXCR, one entry per CDR3 protein. In the table there are hundreds of thousands of distinct CDR3 sequences, 12% to 15% of which are singletons. The sample consisted of PBMCs or a T cell subset sorted from them (not recorded which). These receptors all come from a man aged 18 to 29 who had mild COVID-19 (a few samples of this study predate the infection). Cell type and time point are not known.

This clonotype showed up many times. The V and J genes are TRBV7-2 and TRBJ2-5; D remains ambiguous. The CDR3 is 14 amino acids. V lost 0 bases, J lost 1 base, and 6 bases lay in between. Germline values: CDR1 SGHTA, CDR2 FQGNSA. The CDR3 is CASSLAGFQETQYF. In DNA form, the CDR3 reads TGTGCCAGCAGCTTAGCAGGTTTCCAAGAGACCCAGTACTTC.

This rearrangement joins TRBV9 to TRBJ1-1; 7 bases map to TRBD1. Per the germline V gene, CDR1 is SGDLS and CDR2 is YYNGEE. The CDR3 consists of 15 residues. V trimming: 0 bases; J trimming: 0 bases; junction bases outside the gene matches: 2. The CDR3, as DNA: TGTGCCAGCAGCGTAGGGGGACAGTTGAACACTGAAGCTTTCTTT. This gives the protein CASSVGGQLNTEAFF.

This chain connects TRBV5-1 to TRBJ1-2; D remains ambiguous. This CDR3 is 13 amino acids long. Germline CDR1 is SGHRS and CDR2 is YFSETQ. Trimming took 4 bases from V and 3 from J, leaving 10 bases between them. As DNA, the CDR3 is TGCGCCAGCAGCGATGACTGGGACTATGGCTACACCTTC. Its translation is CASSDDWDYGYTF.

This clonotype was detected ten times or more. The J gene is TRBJ2-5, the V gene TRBV20-1; no clear D. Trimming left V 0 bases short and J 5 bases short, with 13 bases between. CDR3 length: 14 residues. Per germline, CDR1 DFQATT and CDR2 SNEGSKA (reference sequence). In DNA form, the CDR3 reads TGCAGTGCTAGAGATGGCGCGGCCAGGGAGACCCAGTACTTC. Translated: CSARDGAARETQYF.

This clonotype was counted at least ten times. This chain links TRBV5-1 with TRBJ2-7; no clear D gene. Trimming stripped 0 bases from V and 5 bases from J, with 12 bases between. There are 14 residues in the CDR3. CDR1 is SGHRS and CDR2 is YFSETQ in the germline V gene. CDR3 DNA: TGCGCCAGCAGCTTGGTTACAGATAGGGACGAGCAGTACTTC. Translating it yields CASSLVTDRDEQYF.

A few counts support this clonotype. This rearrangement joins TRBV5-1 to TRBJ1-1, with a tentative D call TRBD1 (6 bases). This CDR3 comprises 17 residues. The V end lost 0 bases, the J end lost 1 base, and 16 bases lay between the germline ends. CDR1 SGHRS and CDR2 YFSETQ come from the germline V gene. In nucleotides, the CDR3 is TGCGCCAGCAGCTTGGGAATTACAGGGTTTCAGAACACTGAAGCTTTCTTT. It translates to CASSLGITGFQNTEAFF.

The J gene is TRBJ2-1, the V gene TRBV7-2, with a possible D match to TRBD2 (6 bases). Deletions cut 3 bases from V and 12 bases from J, with 15 bases between. CDR3 length: 13 amino acids. The germline gives CDR1 SGHTA, CDR2 FQGNSA. CDR3 sequence: CASSLAMVGGQFF. Written as DNA, the CDR3 is TGTGCCAGCAGCTTGGCTATGGTGGGAGGGCAGTTCTTC.

The CDR3 spells CASRGRGDSNQPQHF. The CDR3 coding sequence is TGTGCCAGCAGGGGGCGGGGAGATAGCAATCAGCCCCAGCATTTT. The genes are TRBV12-3 or TRBV12-4 and TRBJ1-5, with D maybe TRBD1 (5 bases). The CDR3 is 15 amino acids. V was clipped by 6 bases and J by 0 bases, with 12 bases between them.

The table lists this clonotype with a few counts. The chain has TRBV2 and TRBJ1-5, with no clear D. The CDR3 loop spans 15 amino acids. CDR1 and CDR2 (germline): SNHLY, FYNNEI. V lost 0 bases and J 1 base, leaving 7 bases between the germline ends. CDR3: CASSEARRSNQPQHF. Written as DNA, the CDR3 is TGTGCCAGCAGTGAAGCGCGGCGAAGCAATCAGCCCCAGCATTTT.

This clonotype was observed many times. This chain joins TRBV12-3 or TRBV12-4 and TRBJ2-1; either TRBD1 or TRBD2 may fit D (6 bases each). Trimming pared 2 bases from V and 3 bases from J, leaving 14 bases between. There are 16 residues in the CDR3. The CDR3 reads CASSLSGAPGYNEQFF. The CDR3 DNA is TGTGCCAGCAGTTTATCGGGGGCGCCCGGCTACAATGAGCAGTTCTTC.

This chain links TRBV4-1 with TRBJ1-5; tentative D call: TRBD1 (6 bases). This CDR3 is built from 16 residues. Trimming took off 1 base at V and 2 bases at J, with 12 bases between the two ends. Germline values: CDR1 MGHRA, CDR2 YSYEKL. Here the CDR3 reads CASSQGTVLGNQPQHF. The CDR3 DNA follows: TGCGCCAGCAGCCAAGGGACAGTACTAGGCAATCAGCCCCAGCATTTT.

The chain employs TRBV4-1 and TRBJ2-7; 11 bases line up with TRBD1. The J segment lost 1 base and the V segment lost 2 bases, leaving 10 bases of the junction unmatched. Germline V gene sequence: CDR1 MGHRA, CDR2 YSYEKL. This CDR3 comprises 18 residues. In DNA, the CDR3 is TGCGCCAGCAGCCAAAGGGGACAGGGGGGAAGTCTTTCCTACGAGCAGTACTTC. It codes for CASSQRGQGGSLSYEQYF.

The chain joins TRBV10-1 to TRBJ2-7; D gene unclear. CDR1 and CDR2 from the germline V gene are WNHNN and SYGVQD (reference sequence). The CDR3 consists of 14 residues. V lost 5 bases to trimming and J lost 2 bases, with 13 bases between them. Written as DNA, the CDR3 is TGCGCCAGCAGTTCGCACAGCCGCCCCTACGAGCAGTACTTC. It encodes CASSSHSRPYEQYF.

The J gene is TRBJ2-1, the V gene TRBV2; tentatively, D is TRBD1 or TRBD2 (5 bases each). Per the germline V gene, CDR1 is SNHLY and CDR2 is FYNNEI. This CDR3 comprises 12 residues. Trimming cost V 5 bases and J 9 bases, with 11 bases left between them. The CDR3 loop is CASSTQGAEQFF. CDR3 DNA: TGTGCCAGCAGTACCCAGGGAGCTGAGCAGTTCTTC.

The sample holds a few counts of this clonotype. The J gene is TRBJ1-2, the V gene TRBV4-1; D is possibly TRBD1 (6 bases). CDR3 length: 16 residues. Germline V lookup: CDR1 MGHRA, CDR2 YSYEKL. Trimming cost V 1 base and J 5 bases, with 17 bases left between them. The CDR3: CASSQAFHRAGYGYTF. The CDR3 DNA follows: TGCGCCAGCAGCCAAGCCTTCCACAGGGCCGGGTATGGCTACACCTTC.

In its sample, this clonotype was seen many times. The chain recombines TRBV28 with TRBJ2-7, with a possible D match to TRBD2 (5 bases). There are 14 residues in the CDR3. With 5 bases removed from V and 2 bases from J, the gap between germline ends came to 13 bases. Germline V lookup: CDR1 MDHEN, CDR2 SYDVKM. CDR3 nucleotides: TGTGCCAGCAGTCCCTCGGGGATTCCCTACGAGCAGTACGTC. It yields the protein CASSPSGIPYEQYV.

The sample holds many counts of this clonotype. This chain links TRBV5-1 with TRBJ2-3; TRBD1 aligns across 7 bases. The CDR3 has 14 amino acids. Germline V gives CDR1 SGHRS, CDR2 YFSETQ. Trimming cost V 4 bases and J 5 bases; bases outside gene matches: 7. CDR3 residues: CASSRTPGGDTQYF. The CDR3, as DNA: TGCGCCAGCAGCCGAACTCCAGGGGGAGATACGCAGTATTTT.

This clonotype turned up a few times. The CDR3 sequence is CASSPPLRELPTYEQYF. The CDR3, as DNA: TGTGCCAGCAGTCCTCCTCTCAGGGAACTGCCGACCTACGAGCAGTACTTC. The V gene is TRBV27, the J gene TRBJ2-7; tentatively, D is TRBD1 (5 bases). Germline-derived CDR1 and CDR2 are MNHEY and SMNVEV (reference sequence). This CDR3 comprises 17 residues. Trimming stripped 5 bases from V and 2 bases from J, with 22 bases between.

This clonotype is a singleton in its sample. One junction end does not reproduce the germline sequence, and a read error may be involved. This rearrangement joins TRBV7-8 to TRBJ1-3; a weak D match, TRBD1 (5 bases). There are 16 residues in the CDR3. The germline gives CDR1 SGHVS, CDR2 FQNEAQ. The CDR3 coding sequence is TGTGCCAGCAGCTGGTTCCAGGGAACCTCTGGAGACACCATATATTTT. It yields the protein CASSWFQGTSGDTIYF. Full variable domain (remainder filled in from reference TRBV7-8 and TRBJ1-3): GAGVSQSPRYKVAKRGQDVALRCDPISGHVSLFWYQQALGQGPEFLTYFQNEAQLDKSGLPSDRFFAERPEGSVSTLKIQRTQQEDSAVYLCASSWFQGTSGDTIYFGEGSWLTVV.

The gene calls are TRBV9 and TRBJ2-2; D is unclear. Germline-derived CDR1 and CDR2 are SGDLS and YYNGEE. The ends were cut back, 5 bases at V and 5 bases at J, with 7 bases in the middle. CDR3 length: 12 amino acids. As DNA, the CDR3 is TGTGCCAGCAGGCGGCGGACCGGGGAGCTGTTTTTT. Its translation: CASRRRTGELFF.

CDR3 in amino acids: CASSFDSEQYF. Here the CDR3 DNA reads TGTGCCAGTAGTTTTGACTCCGAGCAGTACTTC. The chain links TRBV19 to TRBJ2-7; D not certain. The CDR3 loop spans 11 amino acids. Germline V gives CDR1 LNHDA, CDR2 SQIVND (reference sequence). With 5 bases removed from V and 6 bases from J, the gap between germline ends came to 8 bases.